The subject of this entry is one TCR beta chain. Its cognate antigen is unknown. The data originate from a study of shared clonotypes between healthy human individuals. Study-level findings and limits: In general, naive subsets displayed greater estimated richness than memory subsets did.

Produced via immunoSEQ multiplex PCR; TCRdb's table is partial and in-frame only. The table shows approximately 980,000 clones, with approximately 80% occurring only once. Trimming removed 5 bases at V and 1 base at J, with 8 bases between. CDR1 WNHNN and CDR2 SYGVQD come from the germline V gene (reference sequence). The CDR3 has 13 residues. Naive CD4+ cells were CD45RA-selected; the remaining cells were memory. The specimen sequenced was memory CD4+ T cells sorted from blood. Subset indicated: CD45RA-negative fraction. This chain uses TRBV10-1 with TRBJ1-1; D is perhaps TRBD1 (5 bases). The TCR sequence derives from a man between 18 and 29 years old in good health. The CDR3 nucleotides are TGCGCCAGCAGTCCGACAGCGAACACTGAAGCTTTCTTT. Its translation: CASSPTANTEAFF.